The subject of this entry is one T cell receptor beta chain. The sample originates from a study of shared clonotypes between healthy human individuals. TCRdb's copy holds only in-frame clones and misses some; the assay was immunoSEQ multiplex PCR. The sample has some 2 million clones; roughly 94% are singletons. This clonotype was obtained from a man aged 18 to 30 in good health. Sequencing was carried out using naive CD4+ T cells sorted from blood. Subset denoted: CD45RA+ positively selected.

In DNA form, the CDR3 reads TGTGCCAGCAGCTCCATCATCCAGGCCGGGGAGCTGTTTTTT. Translation gives CASSSIIQAGELFF. The chain uses TRBV7-6 and TRBJ2-2; D is unresolved. Looked up from germline, CDR1 is SGHVS and CDR2 is FNYEAQ. This CDR3 is built from 14 residues. Trimming took 4 bases from V and 6 from J, leaving 12 bases between them.